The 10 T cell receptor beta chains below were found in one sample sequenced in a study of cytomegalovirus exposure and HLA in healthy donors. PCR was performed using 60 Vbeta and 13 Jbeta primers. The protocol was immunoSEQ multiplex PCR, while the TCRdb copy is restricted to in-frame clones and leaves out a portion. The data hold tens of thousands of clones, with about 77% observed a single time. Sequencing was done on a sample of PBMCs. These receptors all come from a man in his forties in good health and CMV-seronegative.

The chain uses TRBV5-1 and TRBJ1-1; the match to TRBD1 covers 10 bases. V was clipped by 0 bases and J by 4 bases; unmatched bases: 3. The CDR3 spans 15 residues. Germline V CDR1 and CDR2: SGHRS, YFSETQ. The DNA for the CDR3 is TGCGCCAGCAGCTTGGGGGACAGGGGAGGCACTGAAGCTTTCTTT. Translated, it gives CASSLGDRGGTEAFF.

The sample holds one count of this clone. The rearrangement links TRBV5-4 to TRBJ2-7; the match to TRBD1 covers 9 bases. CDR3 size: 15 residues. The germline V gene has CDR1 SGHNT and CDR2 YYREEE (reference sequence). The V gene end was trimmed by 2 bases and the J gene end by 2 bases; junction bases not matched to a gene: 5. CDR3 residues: CASSFSRDRAYEQYF. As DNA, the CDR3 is TGTGCCAGCAGCTTTTCAAGGGACAGGGCCTACGAGCAGTACTTC.

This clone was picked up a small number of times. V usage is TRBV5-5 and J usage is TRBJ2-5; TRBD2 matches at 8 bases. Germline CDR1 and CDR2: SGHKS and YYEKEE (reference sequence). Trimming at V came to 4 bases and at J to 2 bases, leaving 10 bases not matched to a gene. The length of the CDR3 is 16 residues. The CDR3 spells CASSNASGRRQETQYF. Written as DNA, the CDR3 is TGTGCCAGCAGCAACGCTAGCGGGCGCCGACAAGAGACCCAGTACTTC.

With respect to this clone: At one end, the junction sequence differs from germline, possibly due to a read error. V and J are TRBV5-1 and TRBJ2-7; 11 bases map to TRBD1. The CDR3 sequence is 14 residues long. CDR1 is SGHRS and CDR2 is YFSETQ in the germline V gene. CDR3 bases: TGCGCCAGCAGCAGGACAGGGGGCGCGTACGAGCAGCACTTC. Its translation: CASSRTGGAYEQHF. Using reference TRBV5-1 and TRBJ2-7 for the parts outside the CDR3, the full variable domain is KAGVTQTPRYLIKTRGQQVTLSCSPISGHRSVSWYQQTPGQGLQFLFEYFSETQRNKGNFPGRFSGRQFSNSRSEMNVSTLELGDSALYLCASSRTGGAYEQHFGPGTRLTVT.

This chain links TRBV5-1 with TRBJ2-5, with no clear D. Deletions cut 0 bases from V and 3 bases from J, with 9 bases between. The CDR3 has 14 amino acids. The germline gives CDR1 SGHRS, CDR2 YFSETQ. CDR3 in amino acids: CASSLVAGKETQYF. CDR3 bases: TGCGCCAGCAGCTTGGTGGCAGGAAAAGAGACCCAGTACTTC.

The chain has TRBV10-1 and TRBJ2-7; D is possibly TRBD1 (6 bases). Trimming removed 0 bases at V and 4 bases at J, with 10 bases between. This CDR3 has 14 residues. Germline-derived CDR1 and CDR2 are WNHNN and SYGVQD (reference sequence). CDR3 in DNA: TGCGCCAGCAGTGAGTCAACAGGGCGGTACGAGCAGTACTTC. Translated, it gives CASSESTGRYEQYF.

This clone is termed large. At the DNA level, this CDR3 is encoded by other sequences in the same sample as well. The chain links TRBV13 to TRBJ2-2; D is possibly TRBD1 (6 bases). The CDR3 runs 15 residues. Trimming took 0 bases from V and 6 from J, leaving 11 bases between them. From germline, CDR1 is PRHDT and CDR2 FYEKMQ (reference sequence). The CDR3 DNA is TGTGCCAGCAGCTTAGGTGCAGGGGTGTCCGGGGAGCTGTTTTTT. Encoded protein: CASSLGAGVSGELFF.

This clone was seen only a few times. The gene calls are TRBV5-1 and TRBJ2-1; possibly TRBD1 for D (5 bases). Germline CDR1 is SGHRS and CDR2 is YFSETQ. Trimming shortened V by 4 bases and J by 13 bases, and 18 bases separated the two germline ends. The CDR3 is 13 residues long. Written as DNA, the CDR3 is TGCGCCAGCAGCCCAGGGTTTCGTGGGGTCCAGTTCTTC. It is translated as CASSPGFRGVQFF. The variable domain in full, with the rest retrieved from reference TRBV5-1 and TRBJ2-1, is KAGVTQTPRYLIKTRGQQVTLSCSPISGHRSVSWYQQTPGQGLQFLFEYFSETQRNKGNFPGRFSGRQFSNSRSEMNVSTLELGDSALYLCASSPGFRGVQFFGPGTRLTVL.

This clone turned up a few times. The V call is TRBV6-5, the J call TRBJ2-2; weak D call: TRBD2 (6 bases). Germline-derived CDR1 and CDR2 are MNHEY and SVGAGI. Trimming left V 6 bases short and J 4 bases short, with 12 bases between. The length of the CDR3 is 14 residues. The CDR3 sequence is CASRLGGPTGELFF. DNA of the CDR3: TGTGCCAGCAGGCTAGGAGGGCCCACCGGGGAGCTGTTTTTT.

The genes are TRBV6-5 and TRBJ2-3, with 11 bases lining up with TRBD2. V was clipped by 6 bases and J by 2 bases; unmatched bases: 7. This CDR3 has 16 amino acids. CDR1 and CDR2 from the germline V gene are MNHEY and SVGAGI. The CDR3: CASRYRLAGHTDTQYF. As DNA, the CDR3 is TGTGCCAGCAGATACCGACTAGCGGGGCACACAGATACGCAGTATTTT.